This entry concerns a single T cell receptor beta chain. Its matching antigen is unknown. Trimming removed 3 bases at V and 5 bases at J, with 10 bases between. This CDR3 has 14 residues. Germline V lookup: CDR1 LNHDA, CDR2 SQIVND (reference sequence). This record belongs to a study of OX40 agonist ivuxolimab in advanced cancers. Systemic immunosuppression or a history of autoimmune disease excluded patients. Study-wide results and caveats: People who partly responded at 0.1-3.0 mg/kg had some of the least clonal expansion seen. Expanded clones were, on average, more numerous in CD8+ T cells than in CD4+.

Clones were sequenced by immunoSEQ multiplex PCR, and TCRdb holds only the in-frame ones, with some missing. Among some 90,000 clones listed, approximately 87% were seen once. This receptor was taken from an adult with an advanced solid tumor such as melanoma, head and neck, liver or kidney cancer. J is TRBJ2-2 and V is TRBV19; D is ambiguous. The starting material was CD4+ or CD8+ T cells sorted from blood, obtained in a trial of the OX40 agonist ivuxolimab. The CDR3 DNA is TGTGCCAGTAGTATCCATTATCGGACCGGGGAGCTGTTTTTT. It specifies CASSIHYRTGELFF.